This TCR beta chain was captured by sequencing in a study of Graves' ophthalmopathy and Graves' hyperthyroidism. Overall study context: At the time of initial diagnosis and before any treatment, peripheral blood was collected.

Germline V gives CDR1 KGHSH, CDR2 LQKENI. Trimming left V 2 bases short and J 3 bases short, with 7 bases between. The CDR3 sequence is 13 residues long. The authors amplified TCR beta CDR3 regions from RNA transcripts. HTBI primers served in a first-round RT-PCR, which a second-round multiplex PCR followed. TCRdb re-derived calls from the multiplex PCR reads in MiXCR, one entry per CDR3 protein. The repertoire holds 680,000 or so distinct CDR3 sequences, with roughly 20% as singletons. The material sequenced was peripheral blood. The TCR comes from a woman between 18 and 29 years old with stable Graves' hyperthyroidism. Some clones in this sample may be carry-over from other donors' samples. This chain connects TRBV18 to TRBJ1-1; tentative D call: TRBD1 (5 bases). The CDR3 DNA reads as TGTGCCAGCTCACCAGGGGCGGACACTGAAGCTTTCTTT. Its translation: CASSPGADTEAFF.